This T cell receptor beta chain was sequenced for a study of blood T cell repertoires in COVID-19. As for the study in general: The samples span acute and convalescent COVID-19 from the United States, Italy and Spain. T cells, B-cell-depleted T cells, or PBMCs provided the cDNA or gDNA that served as material.

The CDR3 is made up of 14 amino acids. The V and J ends lost 3 bases and 1 base respectively, with 11 bases between them. Germline CDR1 and CDR2: SGDLS and YYNGEE. Authors' analysis steps: Amplification of reference gene primers provided the estimated nucleated cell counts. Libraries were prepared by immunoSEQ multiplex PCR; TCRdb keeps only in-frame clonotypes and omits some of them. The V and J calls and clone size are taken from that table; D and trimming were inferred from the DNA. The table includes about 140,000 clones, less than 80% detected once. This sequence joins TRBV9 and TRBJ2-7, with D unresolved. The sequence came from a woman older than 75 with active or convalescent COVID-19. The sequenced sample consisted of peripheral blood. In DNA form, the CDR3 reads TGTGCCAGCAGCGCCTACGACACGTCCTACGAGCAGTACTTC. It specifies CASSAYDTSYEQYF.